These T cell receptor beta chains were read from a single sample in a study of blood T cell repertoires in COVID-19. The method was immunoSEQ multiplex PCR; TCRdb's version includes in-frame clones alone and lacks a portion of them. The sample lists 450,000 to 500,000 clones, 80% to 90% occurring once. The sample consisted of peripheral blood. These receptors came from a human donor in a cohort sampled during active COVID-19. Both conserved end residues are trimmed from each CDR3. Each record gives: V gene, J gene, CDR3 protein.

V: TRBV28
J: TRBJ1-2
CDR3: ASSLQGIYGYT

V: TRBV7-9
J: TRBJ2-7
CDR3: ASSPSAAGASEQY

V: TRBV30
J: TRBJ1-2
CDR3: AWRGTDSIYGYT

V: TRBV28
J: TRBJ1-2
CDR3: ASSWDRGQGYT

V: TRBV3-1/TRBV3-2
J: TRBJ2-7
CDR3: ASSHTSTYEQY

V: TRBV6-5
J: TRBJ2-7
CDR3: ATLLLAVSYEQY

V: TRBV10-3
J: TRBJ2-2
CDR3: AISPEVSTGELF

V: TRBV4-3
J: TRBJ1-4
CDR3: ASSQGLRSSNEKLF

V: TRBV5-4
J: TRBJ1-4
CDR3: ASSLDRGQSNEKLF

V: TRBV7-2
J: TRBJ2-3
CDR3: ASSFPLAGMGIDTQY

V: TRBV27
J: TRBJ2-3
CDR3: ASSFLQGGDTQY

V: TRBV29-1
J: TRBJ2-2
CDR3: SVEGTSGNTGELF

V: TRBV27
J: TRBJ2-7
CDR3: ASSRRELYEQY

V: TRBV27
J: TRBJ2-7
CDR3: ASSINKQGGINYEQY

V: TRBV5-6
J: TRBJ2-1
CDR3: ASSLRVAAYNEQF

V: TRBV6-1
J: TRBJ2-1
CDR3: ASSVHHRDRTFSSYNEQF

V: TRBV18
J: TRBJ1-2
CDR3: ASSPGGQQNYGYT

V: TRBV18
J: TRBJ2-7
CDR3: ATARDNGYEQY

V: TRBV7-3
J: TRBJ1-1
CDR3: ASSSQGEDTEAF

V: TRBV7-3
J: TRBJ2-3
CDR3: ASSLGLAGGRGNTQY

V: TRBV18
J: TRBJ2-2
CDR3: ASSPSGLTAGELF

V: TRBV6-5
J: TRBJ2-7
CDR3: ASSGQGLSSYEQY

V: TRBV6-5
J: TRBJ1-2
CDR3: ASRPPMTGGSGYT

V: TRBV5-4
J: TRBJ2-7
CDR3: ASSRYGQGGHEQY

V: TRBV7-9
J: TRBJ2-7
CDR3: ASSSGQGGQY

V: TRBV30
J: TRBJ2-3
CDR3: AWTNLADTQY

V: TRBV13
J: TRBJ2-7
CDR3: ASSRGQGFAGGPNEQY

V: TRBV3-1/TRBV3-2
J: TRBJ2-5
CDR3: ASSLTLTSGLQETQY

V: TRBV6-6
J: TRBJ2-7
CDR3: ASSSGGIYEQY

V: TRBV19
J: TRBJ2-5
CDR3: ASSQSGPWETQY

V: TRBV19
J: TRBJ1-6
CDR3: ASSIRQGRSPLH

V: TRBV7-3
J: TRBJ2-2
CDR3: ASSLTGAGGGTGELF

V: TRBV30
J: TRBJ2-3
CDR3: AWKASGNTDTQY

V: TRBV13
J: TRBJ2-1
CDR3: ASSFVAGALPYNEQF

V: TRBV19
J: TRBJ1-1
CDR3: ASIGDRAVTEAF

V: TRBV7-6
J: TRBJ2-7
CDR3: ASSLASPEVSYEQY

V: TRBV6-2/TRBV6-3
J: TRBJ2-1
CDR3: ASSSSTPTSRF

V: TRBV5-4
J: TRBJ2-1
CDR3: ASSTGLAAYNREQF

V: TRBV12-3/TRBV12-4
J: TRBJ2-3
CDR3: ASSFGGPDTQY

V: TRBV4-3
J: TRBJ1-2
CDR3: ASSQDFGRGYGYT

V: TRBV27
J: TRBJ1-4
CDR3: ASSYKQGEKLF

V: TRBV7-2
J: TRBJ2-5
CDR3: ASSPTGTSLETQY